This is a list of T cell receptor beta chains from one sample in a study of CD8 T cells in ankylosing spondylitis. Each CDR3 protein is one row after TCRdb ran MiXCR on the 5' RACE reads. The table has under 250,000 distinct CDR3 sequences, 8% to 10% seen once; the top ten hold roughly 5%. The sample was blood, either unsorted or a sorted T cell fraction (not recorded which). Receptors were obtained from a female donor with ankylosing spondylitis or in good health (not recorded which). CDR3s include the opening cysteine and the closing phenylalanine or tryptophan. Fields, in order: CDR3 DNA, CDR3 protein, J gene, clone size, V gene, D gene. D genes are given only for firm matches. For some rows the clone size is stated as once, few or many, or as a class when expanded; others skip it.

cdr3_nt: TGTGCTAGTGGTTTGGAAGCCTCCGAAGATAACTATGGCTACACCTTC; cdr3_aa: CASGLEASEDNYGYTF; j_call: TRBJ1-2; clone_size: many; v_call: TRBV12-5; d_call: NA
cdr3_nt: TGTGCCAGTAGTATCCGGGAGGACACCGGGGAGCTGTTTTTT; cdr3_aa: CASSIREDTGELFF; j_call: TRBJ2-2; clone_size: many; v_call: TRBV19; d_call: TRBD2
cdr3_nt: TGTGCCAGCAGCCCATCCGGTGGGAACACCGGGGAGCTGTTTTTT; cdr3_aa: CASSPSGGNTGELFF; j_call: TRBJ2-2; clone_size: many; v_call: TRBV5-5; d_call: NA
cdr3_nt: TGTGCCAGCAGCTTATCTCAGACTAGCGGCACAGATACGCAGTATTTT; cdr3_aa: CASSLSQTSGTDTQYF; j_call: TRBJ2-3; clone_size: few; v_call: TRBV7-9; d_call: TRBD2
cdr3_nt: TGCAGTGCGTGGACCGGGAGGCCGACGGGTACGCAGTATTTT; cdr3_aa: CSAWTGRPTGTQYF; j_call: TRBJ2-3; clone_size: many; v_call: TRBV20-1; d_call: TRBD2
cdr3_nt: TGCAGCGTTTCCCGGGGAGCTGGAAACACCATATATTTT; cdr3_aa: CSVSRGAGNTIYF; j_call: TRBJ1-3; clone_size: many; v_call: TRBV29-1; d_call: NA
cdr3_nt: TGTGCCAGCAGCCCCCGGGACGGGAGGGGACAAGAGACCCAGTACTTC; cdr3_aa: CASSPRDGRGQETQYF; j_call: TRBJ2-5; clone_size: many; v_call: TRBV7-2; d_call: TRBD2
cdr3_nt: TGTGCCAGCAGTTACCCCCGGACTAGCGGGAGTCCCACCTCCTACAATGAGCAGTTCTTC; cdr3_aa: CASSYPRTSGSPTSYNEQFF; j_call: TRBJ2-1; clone_size: many; v_call: TRBV6-2/TRBV6-3; d_call: TRBD2
cdr3_nt: TGTGCCAGCAGCTTGGTACAGGGGGCGAATGAGCAGTTCTTC; cdr3_aa: CASSLVQGANEQFF; j_call: TRBJ2-1; clone_size: many; v_call: TRBV5-6; d_call: TRBD1
cdr3_nt: TGCAGTGCTTTGACAGATCTGGGCACAGATACGCAGTATTTT; cdr3_aa: CSALTDLGTDTQYF; j_call: TRBJ2-3; clone_size: many; v_call: TRBV20-1; d_call: NA
cdr3_nt: TGTGCCAGCAGTGAAGACTGGAGTAGGAGCGTTGGGAAGACCCAGTACTTC; cdr3_aa: CASSEDWSRSVGKTQYF; j_call: TRBJ2-5; clone_size: many; v_call: TRBV2; d_call: NA
cdr3_nt: TGTGCCAGTAGTCGAGACGGAATGAACACTGAAGCTTTCTTT; cdr3_aa: CASSRDGMNTEAFF; j_call: TRBJ1-1; clone_size: many; v_call: TRBV19; d_call: NA
cdr3_nt: TGCAGCGTTTCCGCGACGGGGTCTGGAAACACCATATATTTT; cdr3_aa: CSVSATGSGNTIYF; j_call: TRBJ1-3; clone_size: many; v_call: TRBV29-1; d_call: NA
cdr3_nt: TGTGCCAGCAGTCTCCAAGAGACAGGGGAATACGAGCAGTACTTC; cdr3_aa: CASSLQETGEYEQYF; j_call: TRBJ2-7; clone_size: many; v_call: TRBV28; d_call: TRBD1
cdr3_nt: TGTGCCAGCACCCTTAGCGGGGGGGAGGCGGCCTACGAGCAGTACTTC; cdr3_aa: CASTLSGGEAAYEQYF; j_call: TRBJ2-7; clone_size: NA; v_call: TRBV7-9; d_call: TRBD2
cdr3_nt: TGTGCCAGCAGTGTGGGTAGCGGGAGATTCACCAATGAGCAGTTCTTC; cdr3_aa: CASSVGSGRFTNEQFF; j_call: TRBJ2-1; clone_size: many; v_call: TRBV2; d_call: TRBD2
cdr3_nt: TGTGCCAGCAGTGGGACAGACGCACCGCTCTATGGCTACACCTTC; cdr3_aa: CASSGTDAPLYGYTF; j_call: TRBJ1-2; clone_size: many; v_call: TRBV6-1; d_call: NA
cdr3_nt: TGTGCCAGCAGCATGGGACAGGGAAACCAGCCCCAGCATTTT; cdr3_aa: CASSMGQGNQPQHF; j_call: TRBJ1-5; clone_size: NA; v_call: TRBV7-2; d_call: TRBD1
cdr3_nt: TGTGCCAGTAGTATTGCGGGACAAGGACGATTACACGAGCAGTACTTC; cdr3_aa: CASSIAGQGRLHEQYF; j_call: TRBJ2-7; clone_size: many; v_call: TRBV19; d_call: NA
cdr3_nt: TGTGCCAGCACCAGAACAGGGGCGAACACCGGGGAGCTGTTTTTT; cdr3_aa: CASTRTGANTGELFF; j_call: TRBJ2-2; clone_size: many; v_call: TRBV11-2; d_call: TRBD1
cdr3_nt: TGTGCCAGCAGCAAAGAGGTCGAATACAATGAGCAGTTCTTC; cdr3_aa: CASSKEVEYNEQFF; j_call: TRBJ2-1; clone_size: many; v_call: TRBV21-1; d_call: NA
cdr3_nt: TGCGCCAGCAGCCGGGGACTAATCTACGAGCAGTACTTC; cdr3_aa: CASSRGLIYEQYF; j_call: TRBJ2-7; clone_size: many; v_call: TRBV4-3; d_call: TRBD2
cdr3_nt: TGTGCCACCAGAGTTAGCGACAACACCGGGGAGCTGTTTTTT; cdr3_aa: CATRVSDNTGELFF; j_call: TRBJ2-2; clone_size: few; v_call: TRBV2; d_call: NA
cdr3_nt: TGTGCCAGCAGCTTAGCACGGCGGGATTCACCCCTCCACTTT; cdr3_aa: CASSLARRDSPLHF; j_call: TRBJ1-6; clone_size: many; v_call: TRBV11-2; d_call: NA
cdr3_nt: TGCGCCAGCAGCTTCGACAGATTCACTGAAGCTTTCTTT; cdr3_aa: CASSFDRFTEAFF; j_call: TRBJ1-1; clone_size: many; v_call: TRBV5-1; d_call: NA
cdr3_nt: TGTGCCAGCAGCCGTACGAGGAATGAGCAGTTCTTC; cdr3_aa: CASSRTRNEQFF; j_call: TRBJ2-1; clone_size: many; v_call: TRBV7-9; d_call: NA
cdr3_nt: TGTGCCATCGAGACCAGATCAGTTGGCTACACCTTC; cdr3_aa: CAIETRSVGYTF; j_call: TRBJ1-2; clone_size: NA; v_call: TRBV28; d_call: NA
cdr3_nt: TGTGCCAGCAGTCCCTTGGGACAGGGGGCCGAAAACATTCAGTACTTC; cdr3_aa: CASSPLGQGAENIQYF; j_call: TRBJ2-4; clone_size: NA; v_call: TRBV28; d_call: TRBD1
cdr3_nt: TGTGCCAGCAGTGTGGGCCTAATACAACCGCAGTTCTTC; cdr3_aa: CASSVGLIQPQFF; j_call: TRBJ2-1; clone_size: many; v_call: TRBV28; d_call: NA
cdr3_nt: TGCAGCGTTGAGGGTCAGATTAACTATGGCTACACCTTC; cdr3_aa: CSVEGQINYGYTF; j_call: TRBJ1-2; clone_size: many; v_call: TRBV29-1; d_call: NA
cdr3_nt: TGTGCCAGCAGGCTTGACTGGAGCTCCTACAATGAGCAGTTCTTC; cdr3_aa: CASRLDWSSYNEQFF; j_call: TRBJ2-1; clone_size: many; v_call: TRBV6-5; d_call: NA
cdr3_nt: TGTGCCACCCAGGGGGTGGGCACTGAAGCTTTCTTT; cdr3_aa: CATQGVGTEAFF; j_call: TRBJ1-1; clone_size: many; v_call: TRBV11-2; d_call: TRBD1
cdr3_nt: TGTGCCAGTAGTACCTCTGGACTAGCGGACAAAAACATTCAGTACTTC; cdr3_aa: CASSTSGLADKNIQYF; j_call: TRBJ2-4; clone_size: many; v_call: TRBV19; d_call: TRBD2
cdr3_nt: TGTGCCAGCAGCTTGGGAGGGACGACCAAAAACATTCAGTACTTC; cdr3_aa: CASSLGGTTKNIQYF; j_call: TRBJ2-4; clone_size: many; v_call: TRBV5-5; d_call: NA
cdr3_nt: TGCAGTGCTCGAGTCGGGGGGGATACGCAGTATTTT; cdr3_aa: CSARVGGDTQYF; j_call: TRBJ2-3; clone_size: few; v_call: TRBV20-1; d_call: TRBD2
cdr3_nt: TGTGCCAGCAGTGTAGCGGGTGGACAGGGTGGCGCCTACGAGCAGTACTTC; cdr3_aa: CASSVAGGQGGAYEQYF; j_call: TRBJ2-7; clone_size: many; v_call: TRBV2; d_call: NA
cdr3_nt: TGTGCCAGCAGGCCGGGGACAGGGGGATTCCAATACAATGAGCAGTTCTTC; cdr3_aa: CASRPGTGGFQYNEQFF; j_call: TRBJ2-1; clone_size: many; v_call: TRBV7-2; d_call: TRBD1
cdr3_nt: TGTGCCAGCAGTCCGTTGGGGGCGGGGGAGACCCAGTACTTC; cdr3_aa: CASSPLGAGETQYF; j_call: TRBJ2-5; clone_size: many; v_call: TRBV5-5; d_call: NA
cdr3_nt: TGCAGTGCCACCCCTCTCGACAATGAGCAGTTCTTC; cdr3_aa: CSATPLDNEQFF; j_call: TRBJ2-1; clone_size: NA; v_call: TRBV20-1; d_call: NA
cdr3_nt: TGCAGTGCCTCCGGACAGGGGAGTACTGAAGCTTTCTTT; cdr3_aa: CSASGQGSTEAFF; j_call: TRBJ1-1; clone_size: many; v_call: TRBV20-1; d_call: TRBD1
cdr3_nt: TGTGCCAGCACTAGCCGACGCCAAGAGACCCAGTACTTC; cdr3_aa: CASTSRRQETQYF; j_call: TRBJ2-5; clone_size: NA; v_call: TRBV6-2/TRBV6-3; d_call: NA
cdr3_nt: TGTGCCAGCAGCTCGGGACTAAGAAACATTCAGTACTTC; cdr3_aa: CASSSGLRNIQYF; j_call: TRBJ2-4; clone_size: few; v_call: TRBV6-2/TRBV6-3; d_call: TRBD2
cdr3_nt: TGTGCCAGCAGTTCCGGGATCTCCTACGAGCAGCACTTC; cdr3_aa: CASSSGISYEQHF; j_call: TRBJ2-7; clone_size: NA; v_call: TRBV13; d_call: NA
cdr3_nt: TGCGCCAGCAGGAGGACAGAGAACAGATTCTACGAGCAGTACTTC; cdr3_aa: CASRRTENRFYEQYF; j_call: TRBJ2-7; clone_size: many; v_call: TRBV5-1; d_call: NA
cdr3_nt: TGTGCCAGCAGCACACGACAGGGGGCAGGAGAGACCCAGTACTTC; cdr3_aa: CASSTRQGAGETQYF; j_call: TRBJ2-5; clone_size: many; v_call: TRBV6-1; d_call: TRBD1
cdr3_nt: TGCGCCAGCAGCCTCCAGGGGGCTGTATCCTACGAGCAGTACTTC; cdr3_aa: CASSLQGAVSYEQYF; j_call: TRBJ2-7; clone_size: many; v_call: TRBV5-1; d_call: TRBD1
cdr3_nt: TGTGCCAGCAGCTCCCAGGGAGGGAACAACGAGCAGTACTTC; cdr3_aa: CASSSQGGNNEQYF; j_call: TRBJ2-7; clone_size: NA; v_call: TRBV7-9; d_call: TRBD2
cdr3_nt: TGCGCCAGCACTCGAAACGGACAGGGTGGAACAGATACGCAGTATTTT; cdr3_aa: CASTRNGQGGTDTQYF; j_call: TRBJ2-3; clone_size: many; v_call: TRBV5-1; d_call: TRBD1
cdr3_nt: TGTGCCATCAGTGTACGACAGGGGACCGGGGAAAAACTGTTTTTT; cdr3_aa: CAISVRQGTGEKLFF; j_call: TRBJ1-4; clone_size: many; v_call: TRBV10-3; d_call: TRBD1
cdr3_nt: TGTGCCATCAGCAAACACGTGAACACTGAAGCTTTCTTT; cdr3_aa: CAISKHVNTEAFF; j_call: TRBJ1-1; clone_size: many; v_call: TRBV10-3; d_call: NA
cdr3_nt: TGTGCCAGCAGTGCCGCTCAGTTCGGGGGGACCCAGTACTTC; cdr3_aa: CASSAAQFGGTQYF; j_call: TRBJ2-5; clone_size: many; v_call: TRBV6-1; d_call: NA